This T cell receptor (beta chain) was sequenced in a study of T-cell reconstitution after alpha-beta-depleted transplantation in children. TCRbeta library preparation incorporated unique molecular identifiers. TCRdb used MiXCR to reprocess the PCR reads, holding one entry per CDR3 protein. The sample includes around 600,000 distinct CDR3 sequences, roughly a tenth of them seen just once. Germline V gene data show CDR1 as SEHNR and CDR2 as FQNEAQ (reference sequence). Trimming at V came to 7 bases and at J to 3 bases, leaving 10 bases not matched to a gene. CDR3 length: 15 amino acids. This clonotype has a handful of counts.

The clonotype comes from a human donor who donated a stem cell graft to a child with acute myeloid leukemia. Sequencing used PBMCs from the stem cell graft donor, obtained from the stem cell graft. This rearrangement joins TRBV7-9 to TRBJ2-7, with 9 nucleotides matching TRBD1. The CDR3: CASTPAGTGHYEQYF. DNA of the CDR3: TGTGCCAGCACCCCAGCCGGGACAGGGCACTACGAGCAGTACTTC.